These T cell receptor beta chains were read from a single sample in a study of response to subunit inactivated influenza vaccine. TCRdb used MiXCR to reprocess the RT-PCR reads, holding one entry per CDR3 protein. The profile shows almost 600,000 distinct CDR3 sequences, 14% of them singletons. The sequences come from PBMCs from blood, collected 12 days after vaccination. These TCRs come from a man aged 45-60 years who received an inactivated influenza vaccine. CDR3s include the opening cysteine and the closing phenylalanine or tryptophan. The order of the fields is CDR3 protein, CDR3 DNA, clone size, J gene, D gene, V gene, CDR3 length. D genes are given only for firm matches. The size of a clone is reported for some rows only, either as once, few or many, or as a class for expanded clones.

CDR3aa: CAISESSGAWPPLHF
CDR3nt: TGTGCCATCAGTGAGTCGTCCGGGGCTTGGCCACCCCTCCACTTT
abundance: few
j_gene: TRBJ1-6
d_gene: NA
v_gene: TRBV10-3
len: 15

CDR3aa: CAISGDRAQETQYF
CDR3nt: TGTGCCATCAGTGGGGACAGGGCCCAAGAGACCCAGTACTTC
abundance: few
j_gene: TRBJ2-5
d_gene: TRBD1
v_gene: TRBV10-3
len: 14

CDR3aa: CASRTPTGDNEAGNTIYF
CDR3nt: TGTGCCAGCAGGACCCCGACAGGGGATAACGAGGCTGGAAACACCATATATTTT
abundance: NA
j_gene: TRBJ1-3
d_gene: TRBD1
v_gene: TRBV12-3/TRBV12-4
len: 18

CDR3aa: CAISESFGNEQFF
CDR3nt: TGTGCCATCAGTGAGTCTTTTGGGAATGAGCAGTTCTTC
abundance: few
j_gene: TRBJ2-1
d_gene: NA
v_gene: TRBV10-3
len: 13

CDR3aa: CASDPGGAYNEQFF
CDR3nt: TGTGCCAGCGACCCAGGGGGCGCTTACAATGAGCAGTTCTTC
abundance: few
j_gene: TRBJ2-1
d_gene: TRBD1
v_gene: TRBV2
len: 14

CDR3aa: CSAGFGTDTQYF
CDR3nt: TGCAGTGCCGGGTTTGGCACAGATACGCAGTATTTT
abundance: NA
j_gene: TRBJ2-3
d_gene: NA
v_gene: TRBV20-1
len: 12

CDR3aa: CSARQVGAGNTIYF
CDR3nt: TGCAGCGCCCGTCAAGTGGGCGCTGGAAACACCATATATTTT
abundance: many
j_gene: TRBJ1-3
d_gene: NA
v_gene: TRBV29-1
len: 14

CDR3aa: CASSGQGGETQYF
CDR3nt: TGTGCCAGCAGTGGACAGGGGGGTGAGACCCAGTACTTC
abundance: few
j_gene: TRBJ2-5
d_gene: TRBD1
v_gene: TRBV2
len: 13

CDR3aa: CSVTVQDRFYF
CDR3nt: TGCAGCGTTACGGTCCAGGACAGGTTTTACTTC
abundance: few
j_gene: TRBJ2-1
d_gene: TRBD1
v_gene: TRBV29-1
len: 11

CDR3aa: CASTRGGWDGYTF
CDR3nt: TGCGCCAGCACAAGAGGGGGCTGGGATGGCTACACCTTC
abundance: NA
j_gene: TRBJ1-2
d_gene: TRBD1
v_gene: TRBV10-2
len: 13

CDR3aa: CASSLNTEQYF
CDR3nt: TGTGCCAGCAGCTTGAATACTGAGCAGTACTTC
abundance: NA
j_gene: TRBJ2-7
d_gene: NA
v_gene: TRBV5-5
len: 11

CDR3aa: CASSLTSLGVYEQYF
CDR3nt: TGTGCCAGCAGCTTAACTAGCTTGGGCGTCTACGAGCAGTACTTC
abundance: few
j_gene: TRBJ2-7
d_gene: NA
v_gene: TRBV7-8
len: 15

CDR3aa: CASTGHGQLEAFF
CDR3nt: TGTGCCAGTACGGGTCATGGCCAACTTGAAGCTTTCTTT
abundance: few
j_gene: TRBJ1-1
d_gene: NA
v_gene: TRBV10-3
len: 13

CDR3aa: CASSLATSGSWSPTYNEQFF
CDR3nt: TGTGCCAGCAGTTTAGCGACTAGCGGGAGTTGGTCTCCGACGTACAATGAGCAGTTCTTC
abundance: few
j_gene: TRBJ2-1
d_gene: TRBD2
v_gene: TRBV28
len: 20

CDR3aa: CASSLVSTFSTDTQYF
CDR3nt: TGTGCCAGCAGCCTTGTCAGTACTTTCAGCACAGATACGCAGTATTTT
abundance: NA
j_gene: TRBJ2-3
d_gene: NA
v_gene: TRBV5-6
len: 16

CDR3aa: CASSARRDTDTQYF
CDR3nt: TGTGCCAGCAGTGCCCGCAGGGATACAGATACGCAGTATTTT
abundance: NA
j_gene: TRBJ2-3
d_gene: NA
v_gene: TRBV6-2/TRBV6-3
len: 14

CDR3aa: CASSRGQASDTQYF
CDR3nt: TGTGCCAGCAGTCGGGGACAGGCCTCAGATACGCAGTATTTT
abundance: few
j_gene: TRBJ2-3
d_gene: TRBD1
v_gene: TRBV12-3/TRBV12-4
len: 14

CDR3aa: CASSLPIPGPHNEQFF
CDR3nt: TGCGCCAGCAGCTTGCCGATTCCGGGGCCTCACAATGAGCAGTTCTTC
abundance: few
j_gene: TRBJ2-1
d_gene: NA
v_gene: TRBV5-1
len: 16

CDR3aa: CASSESATLNTGELFF
CDR3nt: TGCGCCAGCAGTGAGTCCGCGACACTGAACACCGGGGAGCTGTTTTTT
abundance: NA
j_gene: TRBJ2-2
d_gene: NA
v_gene: TRBV10-1
len: 16

CDR3aa: CASSNTAGYEQYF
CDR3nt: TGTGCCAGCAGCAATACAGCAGGCTACGAGCAGTACTTC
abundance: few
j_gene: TRBJ2-7
d_gene: NA
v_gene: TRBV13
len: 13

CDR3aa: CASSHPEAGEKLFF
CDR3nt: TGTGCCAGCAGCCATCCGGAAGCTGGGGAAAAACTGTTTTTT
abundance: few
j_gene: TRBJ1-4
d_gene: NA
v_gene: TRBV12-3/TRBV12-4
len: 14

CDR3aa: CASSILATPGANVLTF
CDR3nt: TGTGCCAGTAGTATATTGGCGACCCCTGGGGCCAACGTCCTGACTTTC
abundance: NA
j_gene: TRBJ2-6
d_gene: NA
v_gene: TRBV19
len: 16

CDR3aa: CASSLQISGNTIYF
CDR3nt: TGTGCCAGCAGCTTACAGATCTCTGGAAACACCATATATTTT
abundance: few
j_gene: TRBJ1-3
d_gene: NA
v_gene: TRBV5-4
len: 14

CDR3aa: CASSLRDWSSYEQYF
CDR3nt: TGTGCCAGCAGTCTCCGGGACTGGAGCTCCTACGAGCAGTACTTC
abundance: NA
j_gene: TRBJ2-7
d_gene: NA
v_gene: TRBV12-3/TRBV12-4
len: 15

CDR3aa: CASSRGRGGSYNEQFF
CDR3nt: TGTGCCAGCAGCCGGGGGAGGGGGGGCTCCTACAATGAGCAGTTCTTC
abundance: few
j_gene: TRBJ2-1
d_gene: NA
v_gene: TRBV7-2
len: 16

CDR3aa: CASSVAGPQETQYF
CDR3nt: TGTGCCAGCAGTGTAGCGGGACCCCAAGAGACCCAGTACTTC
abundance: NA
j_gene: TRBJ2-5
d_gene: TRBD2
v_gene: TRBV7-9
len: 14

CDR3aa: CASSEASRGSQGNQPQHF
CDR3nt: TGTGCCAGCAGTGAAGCGAGTCGAGGTTCGCAGGGCAATCAGCCCCAGCATTTT
abundance: NA
j_gene: TRBJ1-5
d_gene: NA
v_gene: TRBV6-1
len: 18

CDR3aa: CASSYDSGIQYF
CDR3nt: TGTGCCAGCAGTTACGACAGCGGCATTCAGTACTTC
abundance: NA
j_gene: TRBJ2-4
d_gene: NA
v_gene: TRBV6-5
len: 12

CDR3aa: CSASERANYEQYF
CDR3nt: TGCAGTGCTAGTGAGCGGGCAAACTACGAGCAGTACTTC
abundance: few
j_gene: TRBJ2-7
d_gene: NA
v_gene: TRBV20-1
len: 13

CDR3aa: CASRFPRGQGPYEQYF
CDR3nt: TGTGCCAGCAGATTCCCCCGGGGACAGGGGCCCTACGAGCAGTACTTC
abundance: NA
j_gene: TRBJ2-7
d_gene: TRBD1
v_gene: TRBV28
len: 16

CDR3aa: CASSLGGKPWEQYF
CDR3nt: TGTGCCAGCAGTTTGGGGGGGAAACCTTGGGAGCAGTACTTC
abundance: few
j_gene: TRBJ2-7
d_gene: TRBD2
v_gene: TRBV28
len: 14

CDR3aa: CASSSGRTGGGYTF
CDR3nt: TGTGCCAGCAGCTCTGGGCGGACAGGGGGCGGCTACACCTTC
abundance: few
j_gene: TRBJ1-2
d_gene: TRBD1
v_gene: TRBV27
len: 14

CDR3aa: CASSPRLYSGPYEQYF
CDR3nt: TGTGCCAGCAGTCCACGACTGTATAGCGGTCCCTACGAGCAGTACTTC
abundance: NA
j_gene: TRBJ2-7
d_gene: NA
v_gene: TRBV12-3/TRBV12-4
len: 16

CDR3aa: CSARTGEWETQYF
CDR3nt: TGCAGCGCACGGACAGGGGAATGGGAGACCCAGTACTTC
abundance: many
j_gene: TRBJ2-5
d_gene: TRBD1
v_gene: TRBV29-1
len: 13

CDR3aa: CSARGHRDSPDTQYF
CDR3nt: TGCAGTGCTAGAGGGCACAGGGATTCGCCAGATACGCAGTATTTT
abundance: NA
j_gene: TRBJ2-3
d_gene: NA
v_gene: TRBV20-1
len: 15

CDR3aa: CASGAGGPRNIQYF
CDR3nt: TGTGCCAGCGGGGCGGGAGGGCCGAGGAACATTCAGTACTTC
abundance: few
j_gene: TRBJ2-4
d_gene: TRBD2
v_gene: TRBV28
len: 14

CDR3aa: CASSQDGSEQYF
CDR3nt: TGTGCCAGCAGCCAAGATGGTAGCGAGCAGTACTTC
abundance: NA
j_gene: TRBJ2-7
d_gene: NA
v_gene: TRBV4-2
len: 12

CDR3aa: CASSPGSRDTQYF
CDR3nt: TGTGCCAGCAGCCCCGGGTCCAGGGATACGCAGTATTTT
abundance: few
j_gene: TRBJ2-3
d_gene: NA
v_gene: TRBV7-9
len: 13

CDR3aa: CSARERTSGFTYEQYF
CDR3nt: TGCAGTGCTAGAGAACGGACTAGCGGGTTCACCTACGAGCAGTACTTC
abundance: few
j_gene: TRBJ2-7
d_gene: TRBD2
v_gene: TRBV20-1
len: 16

CDR3aa: CASSLRDLLNSPLHF
CDR3nt: TGTGCCAGCAGCTTGAGGGACCTTCTTAATTCACCCCTCCACTTT
abundance: NA
j_gene: TRBJ1-6
d_gene: NA
v_gene: TRBV7-9
len: 15

CDR3aa: CASSRYGGSTDTQYF
CDR3nt: TGTGCCAGCAGCCGATACGGTGGGAGCACAGATACGCAGTATTTT
abundance: NA
j_gene: TRBJ2-3
d_gene: NA
v_gene: TRBV14
len: 15

CDR3aa: CSVPHSRQYRAFF
CDR3nt: TGCAGCGTTCCACATTCCAGGCAGTATCGTGCTTTCTTT
abundance: few
j_gene: TRBJ1-1
d_gene: NA
v_gene: TRBV29-1
len: 13

CDR3aa: CATGQKSSGANVLTF
CDR3nt: TGTGCCACAGGCCAAAAAAGCTCTGGGGCCAACGTCCTGACTTTC
abundance: few
j_gene: TRBJ2-6
d_gene: NA
v_gene: TRBV28
len: 15